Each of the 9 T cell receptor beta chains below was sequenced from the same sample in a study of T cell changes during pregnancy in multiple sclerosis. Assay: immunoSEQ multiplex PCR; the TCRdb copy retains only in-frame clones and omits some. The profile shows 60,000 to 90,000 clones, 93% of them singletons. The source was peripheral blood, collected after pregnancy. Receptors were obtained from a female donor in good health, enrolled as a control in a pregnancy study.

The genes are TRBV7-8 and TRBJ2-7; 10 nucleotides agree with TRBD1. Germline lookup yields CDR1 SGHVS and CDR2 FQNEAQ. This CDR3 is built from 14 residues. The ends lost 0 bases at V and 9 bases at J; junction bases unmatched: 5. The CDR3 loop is CASSLARDRGRQYF. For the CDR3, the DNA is TGTGCCAGCAGCTTAGCCCGGGACAGGGGACGGCAGTACTTC.

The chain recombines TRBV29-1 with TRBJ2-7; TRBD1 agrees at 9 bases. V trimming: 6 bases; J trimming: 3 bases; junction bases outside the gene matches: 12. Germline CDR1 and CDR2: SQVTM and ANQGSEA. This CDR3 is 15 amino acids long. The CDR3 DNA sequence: TGCAGCGTCCAAACCCCCGGGACAGGGAGCTACGAGCAGTACTTC. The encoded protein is CSVQTPGTGSYEQYF.

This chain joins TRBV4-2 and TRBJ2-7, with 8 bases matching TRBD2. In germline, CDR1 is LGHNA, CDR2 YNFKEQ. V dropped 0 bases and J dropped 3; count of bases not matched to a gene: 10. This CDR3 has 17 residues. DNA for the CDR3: TGTGCCAGCAGCCAAGATCGAGGCGGGGGGAGATTCTACGAGCAGTACTTC. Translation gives CASSQDRGGGRFYEQYF.

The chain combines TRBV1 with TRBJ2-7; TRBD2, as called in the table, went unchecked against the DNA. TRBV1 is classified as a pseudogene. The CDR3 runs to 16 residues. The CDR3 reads CTSSHETSGRTYEQYF. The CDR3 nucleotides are TGCACCAGCAGCCACGAAACTAGCGGGAGGACGTACGAGCAGTACTTC.

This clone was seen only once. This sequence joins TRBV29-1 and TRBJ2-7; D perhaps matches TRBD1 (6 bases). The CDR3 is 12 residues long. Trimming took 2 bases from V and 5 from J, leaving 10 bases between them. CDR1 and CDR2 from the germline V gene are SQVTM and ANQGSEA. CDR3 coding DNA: TGCAGCGTTGAACGCAGGGACAACGAGCAGTACTTC. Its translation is CSVERRDNEQYF.

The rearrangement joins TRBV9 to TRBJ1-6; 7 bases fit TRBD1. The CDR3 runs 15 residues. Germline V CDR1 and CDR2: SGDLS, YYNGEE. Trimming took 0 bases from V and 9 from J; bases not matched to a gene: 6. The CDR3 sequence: CASSVGTGQGSPLHF. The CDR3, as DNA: TGTGCCAGCAGCGTAGGGACAGGCCAGGGTTCACCCCTCCACTTT.

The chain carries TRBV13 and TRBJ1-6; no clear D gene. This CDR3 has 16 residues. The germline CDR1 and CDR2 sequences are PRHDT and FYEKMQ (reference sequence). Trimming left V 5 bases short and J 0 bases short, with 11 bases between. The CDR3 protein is CASSPARSSYNSPLHF. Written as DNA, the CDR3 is TGTGCCAGCAGCCCTGCGCGGAGCTCCTATAATTCACCCCTCCACTTT.

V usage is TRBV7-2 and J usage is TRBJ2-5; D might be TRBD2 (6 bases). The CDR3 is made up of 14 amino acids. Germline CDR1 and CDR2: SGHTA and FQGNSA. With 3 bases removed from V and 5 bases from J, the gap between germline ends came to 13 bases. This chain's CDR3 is CASSLEGPRETQYF. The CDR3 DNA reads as TGTGCCAGCAGCTTGGAGGGCCCTCGGGAGACCCAGTACTTC.

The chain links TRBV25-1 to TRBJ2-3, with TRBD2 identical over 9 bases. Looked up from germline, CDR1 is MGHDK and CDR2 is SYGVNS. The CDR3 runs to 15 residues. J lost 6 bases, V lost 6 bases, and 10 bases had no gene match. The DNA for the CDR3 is TGTGCCAGCAGGGCGGCGGGGGGGCCGGCGGATACGCAGTATTTT. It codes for CASRAAGGPADTQYF.